These 30 T cell receptor beta chains came from one sample sequenced in a study of cytotoxic CD8 clonotypes in ibrutinib-treated CLL (dated by TCRdb to the early 2020s). Library preparation used the immunoSEQ multiplex PCR assay. The immuneACCESS repertoire file appears here via TCRdb, limited to in-frame rearrangements. These files lack a portion of the clones; in checked studies, under half of the deficit traces to unresolved V genes, and the cause of the others is not known. The sample records almost 250,000 clones, roughly 70% of which are singletons. 15% of the sample belongs to the ten largest clones. The time point label corresponds to: roughly 25 months on ibrutinib. The sample consisted of PBMCs, taken after 24 months of ibrutinib treatment. The source is a human donor with chronic lymphocytic leukemia.

This clone was recorded a few times. The rearrangement links TRBV7-8 to TRBJ2-5; either TRBD1 or TRBD2 may fit D (5 bases each). The CDR3 has 15 residues. Germline CDR1 and CDR2: SGHVS and FQNEAQ. Trimming removed 5 bases from V and 2 bases from J, with 15 bases in between. The CDR3 region has the DNA TGTGCCAGCAGCGGTGGGACCGGCCCGCAAGAGACCCAGTACTTC. Residues: CASSGGTGPQETQYF.

V gene TRBV25-1 combines with J gene TRBJ1-1, with TRBD1 as a possible D gene (5 bases). The CDR3 is 14 amino acids. Germline loops: CDR1 MGHDK, CDR2 SYGVNS. Trimming shortened V by 5 bases and J by 4 bases, and 14 bases separated the two germline ends. CDR3 in DNA: TGTGCCAGCAGTCCCGGGGGGAGCGGCACTGAAGCTTTCTTT. As protein: CASSPGGSGTEAFF.

This clone was picked up a small number of times. The genes are TRBV5-6 and TRBJ2-1, with 10 bases lining up with TRBD2. The CDR3 length is 16 residues. Unmatched junction bases numbered 6, after V lost 1 base and J lost 5 bases. Germline assignment: CDR1 SGHDT and CDR2 YYEEEE. The CDR3, as DNA: TGTGCCAGCAGCTTGTTCCGGCTAGCGGGAGACAATGAGCAGTTCTTC. Protein product: CASSLFRLAGDNEQFF.

The rearrangement links TRBV30 to TRBJ2-1, with 9 bases that match TRBD2. After removal of 4 bases from V and 2 bases from J, the junction contained 6 bases not matched to a gene. This CDR3 contains 15 residues. The germline V gene encodes CDR1 GTSNPN and CDR2 SVGIG (reference sequence). The CDR3 sequence: CAWMKRLAAYNEQFF. The CDR3 bases are TGTGCCTGGATGAAGAGACTAGCGGCCTACAATGAGCAGTTCTTC.

The chain has TRBV7-9 and TRBJ2-1; 7 nucleotides match TRBD1. Germline V gene data show CDR1 as SEHNR and CDR2 as FQNEAQ (reference sequence). V gave up 4 bases and J gave up 6 bases; unmatched junction bases: 6. The CDR3 has 14 residues. Written as DNA, the CDR3 is TGTGCCAGCAGCTCCTGGGACAGCGCCAATGAGCAGTTCTTC. It specifies CASSSWDSANEQFF.

The genes are TRBV29-1 and TRBJ2-7; TRBD2 matches at 7 bases. Trimming removed 7 bases from V and 4 bases from J; junction bases left unmatched: 7. The CDR3 runs 12 residues. Germline lookup yields CDR1 SQVTM and CDR2 ANQGSEA. The DNA for the CDR3 is TGCAGCGGGAGAGCGGGGCCTTACGAGCAGTACTTC. Its translation is CSGRAGPYEQYF.

As for this clone: Different DNA sequences within this sample yield the same CDR3. The chain carries TRBV29-1 and TRBJ2-5; the match to TRBD1 covers 7 bases. J gave up 1 base and V 7 bases, and 3 bases lay outside the gene matches. The germline V gene has CDR1 SQVTM and CDR2 ANQGSEA. CDR3 length equals 12 residues. Here the CDR3 reads CSAGQLQETQYF. The CDR3, as DNA: TGCAGCGCGGGACAGCTCCAAGAGACCCAGTACTTC.

This chain links TRBV28 with TRBJ1-4; tentative D call: TRBD1 (6 bases). The V end was cut by 7 bases, the J end by 13 bases, with 22 bases between. The CDR3 length is 14 residues. The germline V gene has CDR1 MDHEN and CDR2 SYDVKM. This CDR3 is CASIGGPHEGILFF. CDR3 bases: TGTGCCAGCATTGGGGGGCCGCATGAGGGGATACTGTTTTTT.

The gene calls are TRBV14 and TRBJ1-1; no firm D call. The germline CDR1 and CDR2 sequences are SGHDN and FVKESK. Deletions cut 1 base from V and 11 bases from J, with 14 bases between. The CDR3 is made up of 13 amino acids. The CDR3 loop reads CASSQVRFRNAFF. DNA for the CDR3: TGTGCCAGCAGCCAAGTAAGGTTCCGAAACGCTTTCTTT.

Only one count was recorded for this clone. The chain combines TRBV2 with TRBJ2-7, with 7 bases matching TRBD1. After removal of 7 bases from V and 4 bases from J, the junction contained 7 bases not matched to a gene. Per the germline V gene, CDR1 is SNHLY and CDR2 is FYNNEI. The length of the CDR3 is 13 residues. In DNA, the CDR3 is TGTGCCAGCACACAGGGGTTTTTATACGAGCAGTACTTC. Residues: CASTQGFLYEQYF.

The CDR3 loop reads CASGLGGPNEQFF. In DNA, the CDR3 is TGTGCTAGTGGTTTAGGGGGCCCCAATGAGCAGTTCTTC. The chain recombines TRBV12-5 with TRBJ2-1; 7 nucleotides align to TRBD1. With 3 bases clipped from V and 6 bases from J, the junction kept 2 bases outside the gene matches. The CDR3 is made up of 13 amino acids. Germline V lookup: CDR1 LGHNT, CDR2 FRNRAP.

The chain links TRBV6-5 to TRBJ1-4, with a tentative D call TRBD1 (5 bases). CDR1 is MNHEY and CDR2 is SVGAGI in the germline V gene. V was pared by 6 bases and J by 5 bases, with 10 bases between. The CDR3 sequence is 13 residues long. In DNA form, the CDR3 reads TGTGCCAGCAGGAATCGGGGGAATGAAAAACTGTTTTTT. Amino acids: CASRNRGNEKLFF.

The V and J genes are TRBV28 and TRBJ2-2, with D hard to call. CDR1 is MDHEN, CDR2 SYDVKM, per germline. The CDR3 contains 15 residues. V was cut by 6 bases and J by 6 bases, with 17 bases left in between. In DNA form, the CDR3 reads TGTGCCAGCAGCGCAGGTGAATTGTTTGCCGGGGAGCTGTTTTTT. Translated: CASSAGELFAGELFF.

The V gene is TRBV6-5, the J gene TRBJ1-2; TRBD1 matches at 7 bases. CDR3 length: 15 residues. Per germline, CDR1 MNHEY and CDR2 SVGAGI. V was clipped by 5 bases and J by 0 bases; unmatched bases: 6. The CDR3 sequence is CASSRPDRTNYGYTF. CDR3 bases: TGTGCCAGCAGTCGACCGGACAGGACTAACTATGGCTACACCTTC.

This chain uses TRBV6-5 with TRBJ1-1; D is undetermined. The CDR3 is 14 amino acids. The germline CDR1 and CDR2 sequences are MNHEY and SVGAGI. Trimming removed 2 bases from V and 1 base from J, with 8 bases in between. The CDR3 DNA is TGTGCCAGCAGTTACCTGGTAAGGAACACTGAAGCTTTCTTT. Translated: CASSYLVRNTEAFF.

V and J are TRBV2 and TRBJ2-3; D uncertain. Germline V gene lookup returns CDR1 SNHLY and CDR2 FYNNEI. The CDR3 has 16 amino acids. The V end lost 4 bases, the J end lost 6 bases, and 20 bases lay between the germline ends. The CDR3 bases are TGTGCCAGCAGTGTGACGAGGAGAGGTGTAGGGGATACGCAGTATTTT. Translated: CASSVTRRGVGDTQYF.

This clone was observed a single time. CDR3 sequence: CASSFLRTAGETQYF. CDR3 in DNA: TGTGCCAGCAGCTTTCTCCGGACCGCGGGGGAGACCCAGTACTTC. The chain links TRBV7-9 to TRBJ2-5, with TRBD2 as a possible D gene (6 bases). Germline CDR1 SEHNR, CDR2 FQNEAQ (reference sequence). The CDR3 is made up of 15 amino acids. Trimming removed 3 bases at V and 5 bases at J, with 16 bases between.

This clone turned up a few times. The V gene is TRBV29-1, the J gene TRBJ2-3; D is unresolved. V was cut by 2 bases and J by 0 bases, with 6 bases left in between. The CDR3 is 13 residues long. Germline CDR1 and CDR2: SQVTM and ANQGSEA. The CDR3 coding sequence is TGCAGCGTTGAACCACCTAGCACAGATACGCAGTATTTT. Protein: CSVEPPSTDTQYF.

This clone was detected a few times. The gene calls are TRBV11-2 and TRBJ2-7; no definite D call. Trimming stripped 5 bases from V and 0 bases from J, with 14 bases between. The CDR3 is 15 residues long. From germline, CDR1 is SGHAT and CDR2 FQNNGV. The DNA for the CDR3 is TGTGCCAGCAGCCAACGAGACGGTAACTCCTACGAGCAGTACTTC. This codes for CASSQRDGNSYEQYF.

This chain links TRBV5-4 with TRBJ2-1; possible D gene TRBD2, 6 bases. The CDR3 sequence is 13 residues long. The V end lost 3 bases, the J end lost 8 bases, and 12 bases lay between the germline ends. Germline V gene lookup returns CDR1 SGHNT and CDR2 YYREEE (reference sequence). CDR3 nucleotides: TGTGCCAGCAGCTGGGACTGGTCACATGAGCAGTTCTTC. Translated: CASSWDWSHEQFF.

This clone is a singleton in its sample. This sequence joins TRBV30 and TRBJ1-1; D is unclear. The CDR3 loop spans 12 amino acids. CDR1 and CDR2 from the germline V gene are GTSNPN and SVGIG (reference sequence). The ends were cut back, 3 bases at V and 0 bases at J, with 5 bases in the middle. Here the CDR3 reads CAWRFLNTEAFF. The CDR3 coding sequence is TGTGCCTGGAGATTTTTGAACACTGAAGCTTTCTTT. Based on the CDR3 plus reference TRBV30 and TRBJ1-1, the full variable domain is SQTIHQWPATLVQPVGSPLSLECTVEGTSNPNLYWYRQAAGRGLQLLFYSVGIGQISSEVPQNLSASRPQDRQFILSSKKLLLSDSGFYLCAWRFLNTEAFFGQGTRLTVV.

This clone has a single count. The chain recombines TRBV9 with TRBJ1-4; possibly TRBD1 for D (5 bases). Germline values: CDR1 SGDLS, CDR2 YYNGEE. The CDR3 sequence is 15 residues long. Trimming shortened V by 0 bases and J by 1 base, and 7 bases separated the two germline ends. The CDR3 sequence: CASSVGGRTNEKLFF. The CDR3 nucleotides read TGTGCCAGCAGCGTAGGGGGCCGAACTAATGAAAAACTGTTTTTT.

A single count supports this clone. This sequence joins TRBV5-4 and TRBJ1-1, with D uncertain. V lost 0 bases and J lost 0, with 12 bases in between. Germline CDR1 and CDR2: SGHNT and YYREEE (reference sequence). The CDR3 is made up of 16 amino acids. DNA of the CDR3: TGTGCCAGCAGCTTGGCTCTTCGGGGTCTGAACACTGAAGCTTTCTTT. This gives the protein CASSLALRGLNTEAFF. The complete variable domain, with remaining parts taken from reference TRBV5-4 and TRBJ1-1, reads ETGVTQSPTHLIKTRGQQVTLRCSSQSGHNTVSWYQQALGQGPQFIFQYYREEENGRGNFPPRFSGLQFPNYSSELNVNALELDDSALYLCASSLALRGLNTEAFFGQGTRLTVV.

The genes are TRBV27 and TRBJ1-1, with 8 nucleotides matching TRBD1. The CDR3 length is 11 residues. The J segment lost 8 bases and the V segment lost 9 bases, leaving 5 bases of the junction unmatched. Germline CDR1 MNHEY, CDR2 SMNVEV (reference sequence). CDR3 amino acids: CASIGQGEAFF. In DNA form, the CDR3 reads TGTGCCAGTATTGGACAGGGCGAAGCTTTCTTT.

This sequence joins TRBV4-3 and TRBJ2-7, with D perhaps TRBD2 (6 bases). The germline V gene has CDR1 LGHNA and CDR2 YSLEER. Trimming left V 0 bases short and J 0 bases short, with 9 bases between. The CDR3 extends over 15 amino acids. The CDR3 DNA follows: TGCGCCAGCAGCCAAGATGCGGGATTCTCCTACGAGCAGTACTTC. Its protein is CASSQDAGFSYEQYF.

The chain combines TRBV5-1 with TRBJ2-2; 7 bases map to TRBD1. Germline CDR1 reads SGHRS; CDR2 reads YFSETQ. V was pared by 4 bases and J by 3 bases, with 3 bases of the junction left unmatched. This CDR3 is built from 14 residues. The DNA for the CDR3 is TGCGCCAGCAGCGTTCAGGGGGACACCGGGGAGCTGTTTTTT. Amino acids: CASSVQGDTGELFF.

The chain recombines TRBV29-1 with TRBJ2-3, with a weak D call TRBD2 (5 bases). CDR3 size: 13 residues. V lost 1 base and J 1 base, leaving 6 bases between the germline ends. Germline V lookup: CDR1 SQVTM, CDR2 ANQGSEA. CDR3 protein: CSVEGSGTDTQYF. The DNA of the CDR3 is TGCAGCGTTGAAGGTAGCGGCACAGATACGCAGTATTTT.

The chain is built from TRBV28 and TRBJ1-5, with D uncertain. Trimming stripped 3 bases from V and 3 bases from J, with 15 bases between. CDR1 is MDHEN and CDR2 is SYDVKM in the germline V gene. CDR3 length: 16 amino acids. This CDR3 is CASSFFAGVDNQPQHF. CDR3 DNA sequence: TGTGCCAGCAGTTTTTTTGCCGGGGTTGACAATCAGCCCCAGCATTTT. The whole variable domain, remainder taken from reference TRBV28 and TRBJ1-5, is DVKVTQSSRYLVKRTGEKVFLECVQDMDHENMFWYRQDPGLGLRLIYFSYDVKMKEKGDIPEGYSVSREKKERFSLILESASTNQTSMYLCASSFFAGVDNQPQHFGDGTRLSIL.

V usage is TRBV27 and J usage is TRBJ2-7, with 8 bases that match TRBD2. CDR3 length equals 15 residues. Germline CDR1 MNHEY, CDR2 SMNVEV (reference sequence). V was pared by 5 bases and J by 0 bases, with 6 bases of the junction left unmatched. The CDR3 DNA reads as TGTGCCAGCAGTCCCTTAGCGGGGAGCTCCTACGAGCAGTACTTC. It specifies CASSPLAGSSYEQYF.

V usage is TRBV9 and J usage is TRBJ1-1; 8 nucleotides match TRBD1. The CDR3 totals 14 residues. CDR1 is SGDLS, CDR2 YYNGEE, per germline. V lost 4 bases and J lost 4; bases outside the gene matches: 6. The CDR3 coding sequence is TGTGCCAGCAGCTTGCGGACAGGGCCCACTGAAGCTTTCTTT. Encoded protein: CASSLRTGPTEAFF.